This TCR beta chain derives from a study of CD8+CD57+ T cells in acquired aplastic anemia. Turning to the study itself: Sorted cells (CD4+ and CD8+) yielded DNA amounts that averaged around 3.1 ug.

CD8+CD57+ cell expansion had been shown by flow cytometry in patients chosen for sequencing. According to the study, genomic DNA was the template for TCR beta VDJ and CDR3 profiling. TCRdb independently ran MiXCR on the reads; one entry per CDR3 protein. This table has 200,000 or so distinct CDR3 sequences, just under 50% appearing once. The germline V and J ends were trimmed by 6 bases and 5 bases, with 22 bases remaining between them. Germline V gene lookup returns CDR1 WSHSY and CDR2 SAAADI. This CDR3 comprises 16 residues. The V call is TRBV10-2, the J call TRBJ1-2, with a weak D call TRBD1 (5 bases). The sequence was obtained from a human donor with aplastic anemia. The material sequenced was sorted CD4+, CD8+, or CD8+CD57+ T cells (not recorded which) from PBMCs. The CDR3, as DNA: TGCGCCAGCAGCCAAGAGGCGATTGGGGGGATGTATGGCTACACCTTC. As protein: CASSQEAIGGMYGYTF.